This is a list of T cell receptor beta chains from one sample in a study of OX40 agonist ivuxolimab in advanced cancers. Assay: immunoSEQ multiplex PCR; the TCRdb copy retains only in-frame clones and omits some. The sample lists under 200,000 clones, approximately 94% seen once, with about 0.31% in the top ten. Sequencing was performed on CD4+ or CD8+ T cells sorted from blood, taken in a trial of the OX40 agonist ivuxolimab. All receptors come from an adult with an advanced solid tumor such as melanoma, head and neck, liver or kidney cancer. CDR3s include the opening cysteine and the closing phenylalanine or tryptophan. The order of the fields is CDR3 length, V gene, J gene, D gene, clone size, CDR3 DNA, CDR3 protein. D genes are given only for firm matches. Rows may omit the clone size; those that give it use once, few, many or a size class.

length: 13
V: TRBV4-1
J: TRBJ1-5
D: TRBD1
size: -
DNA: TGCGCCAGCAGCCGGGACAGGGTTCAGCCCCAGCATTTT
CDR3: CASSRDRVQPQHF

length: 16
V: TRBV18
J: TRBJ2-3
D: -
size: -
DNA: TGTGCCAGCTCACCGGGGCAGGTGTTGGGCACAGATACGCAGTATTTT
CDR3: CASSPGQVLGTDTQYF

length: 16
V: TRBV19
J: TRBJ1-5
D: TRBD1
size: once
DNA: TGTGCCAGTAGTAGGGGGGGACAGGGGGCGATTCAGCCCCAGCATTTT
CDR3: CASSRGGQGAIQPQHF

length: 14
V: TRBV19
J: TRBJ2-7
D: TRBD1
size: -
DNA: TGTGCCAGTAGTAGGACAGGGGTTCTCTCCGAGCAGTACTTC
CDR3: CASSRTGVLSEQYF

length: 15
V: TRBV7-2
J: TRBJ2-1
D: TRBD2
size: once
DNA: TGTGCCAGCAGCCCCTTAGCGGGGGCCCTCAATGAGCAGTTCTTC
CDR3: CASSPLAGALNEQFF

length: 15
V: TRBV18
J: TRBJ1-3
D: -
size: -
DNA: TGTGCCAGCTCGGCCGTTGACTCCTCTGGAAACACCATATATTTT
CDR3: CASSAVDSSGNTIYF

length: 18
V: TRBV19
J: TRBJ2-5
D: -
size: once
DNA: TGTGCCAGTAGTATCTCCCCCCGACTAGGGGATTTCCAAGAGACCCAGTACTTC
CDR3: CASSISPRLGDFQETQYF

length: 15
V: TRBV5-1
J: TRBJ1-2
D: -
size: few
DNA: TGCGCCAGCAGCTTGGAACAGGCTGCTAACTATGGCTACACCTTC
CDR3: CASSLEQAANYGYTF

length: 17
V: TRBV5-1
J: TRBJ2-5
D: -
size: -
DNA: TGCGCCAGCAGCCCCGGGAACGGGGGATGGGTTGAAGAGACCCAGTACTTC
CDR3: CASSPGNGGWVEETQYF

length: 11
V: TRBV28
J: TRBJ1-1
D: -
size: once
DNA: TGTGCCAGCAGTTTATACACTGAAGCTTTCTTT
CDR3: CASSLYTEAFF

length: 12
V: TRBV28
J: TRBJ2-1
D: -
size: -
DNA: TGTGCCAGCAGTTCCTCTCAGGATGAGCAGTTCTTC
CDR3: CASSSSQDEQFF

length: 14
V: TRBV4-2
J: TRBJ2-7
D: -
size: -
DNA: TGTGCCAGCAGCCAAGTCGCAGGGATTCACGAGCAGTACTTC
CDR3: CASSQVAGIHEQYF

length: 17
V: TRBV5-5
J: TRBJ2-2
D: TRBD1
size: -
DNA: TGTGCCAGCAGCTTGGACCCAAGACAGGGGAACACCGGGGAGCTGTTTTTT
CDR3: CASSLDPRQGNTGELFF

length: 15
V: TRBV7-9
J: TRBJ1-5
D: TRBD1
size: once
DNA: TGTGCCAGCAGCCGGGGGGGACAGGGAAATCAGCCCCAGCATTTT
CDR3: CASSRGGQGNQPQHF

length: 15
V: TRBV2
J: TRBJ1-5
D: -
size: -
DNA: TGTGCCAGCAGTGAGGTCCGGGACAGCAATCAGCCCCAGCATTTT
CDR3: CASSEVRDSNQPQHF

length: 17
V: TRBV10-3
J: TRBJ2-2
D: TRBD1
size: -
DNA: TGTGCCATCTCATCGGCTGGTGGGACAGGAGCCACCGGGGAGCTGTTTTTT
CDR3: CAISSAGGTGATGELFF

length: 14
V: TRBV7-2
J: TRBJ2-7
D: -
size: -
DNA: TGTGCCAGCAGCTTTCAGGGAATAAGCTACGAGCAGTACTTC
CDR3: CASSFQGISYEQYF

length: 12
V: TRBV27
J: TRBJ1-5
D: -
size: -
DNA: TGTGCCAGCAGTTTACGTTCCGGGCCCCAGCATTTT
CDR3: CASSLRSGPQHF

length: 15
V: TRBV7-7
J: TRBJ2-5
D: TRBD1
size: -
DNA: TGTGCCAGCAGCACTCGACAGGGGGCGCGGGAGACCCAGTACTTC
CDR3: CASSTRQGARETQYF

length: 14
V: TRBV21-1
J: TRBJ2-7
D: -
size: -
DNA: TGTGCCAGCAGCCCGCGGGACTTACCCTACGAGCAGTACTTC
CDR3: CASSPRDLPYEQYF